These 9 T cell receptor beta chains originate from one sample sequenced in a study of blood T cell repertoires in COVID-19. The data were produced by immunoSEQ multiplex PCR, yet TCRdb's version contains in-frame clones alone and is incomplete. The repertoire includes around 55,000 clones, roughly 87% of them detected once, and 3% to 4% sits in the top ten. The sample comprised peripheral blood. The receptor source for this set is a man aged 40-49 years with COVID-19, enrolled during active disease.

This rearrangement joins TRBV29-1 to TRBJ2-7; a weak D match, TRBD2 (5 bases). CDR3 size: 10 residues. Deletions cut 5 bases from V and 7 bases from J, with 9 bases between. The V gene's germline CDR1 is SQVTM and CDR2 ANQGSEA. The CDR3 DNA is TGCAGCGTTTCCTCGGGGGAGCAGTACTTC. It codes for CSVSSGEQYF.

V is TRBV6-7 and J is TRBJ1-1, with 7 bases fitting TRBD1. TRBV6-7 is noted as an ORF with a role that remains uncertain. The CDR3 covers 13 residues. V lost 4 bases and J lost 9; bases outside the gene matches: 8. CDR3 sequence: CASSSNTGVQAFF. The CDR3 coding sequence is TGTGCCAGCAGTTCTAACACAGGGGTTCAAGCTTTCTTT.

In its sample, this clone was seen a few times. This chain uses TRBV6-5 with TRBJ2-6; D unresolved. Trimming removed 7 bases from V and 0 bases from J, with 10 bases in between. Germline V gene lookup returns CDR1 MNHEY and CDR2 SVGAGI. The CDR3 has 15 residues. In nucleotides, the CDR3 is TGTGCCAGCATGAGTGTGTCCTCTGGGGCCAACGTCCTGACTTTC. This sequence encodes CASMSVSSGANVLTF.

The rearrangement links TRBV7-6 to TRBJ1-1; TRBD1 is a possible D gene (5 bases). V shed 1 base and J shed 1 base, with 10 bases lying between them. The germline gives CDR1 SGHVS, CDR2 FNYEAQ. The CDR3 is 15 residues long. CDR3 sequence: CASSLVLQGNTEAFF. CDR3 coding DNA: TGTGCCAGCAGCTTAGTTCTGCAGGGGAACACTGAAGCTTTCTTT.

The chain carries TRBV9 and TRBJ2-5; 7 bases match TRBD2. With 4 bases clipped from V and 3 bases from J, the junction kept 6 bases outside the gene matches. CDR1 and CDR2 (germline): SGDLS, YYNGEE. This CDR3 has 14 residues. This chain's CDR3 is CASSWGGHEETQYF. CDR3 DNA sequence: TGTGCCAGCAGCTGGGGGGGTCACGAAGAGACCCAGTACTTC.

The genes are TRBV10-3 and TRBJ2-2; 9 bases agree with TRBD1. Germline trimming cut 6 bases from V and 5 bases from J; bases unmatched to any gene: 7. Germline V gene lookup returns CDR1 ENHRY and CDR2 SYGVKD. The CDR3 loop spans 15 amino acids. The CDR3 loop reads CAIRDRGQETGELFF. CDR3 DNA: TGTGCCATCAGGGACAGGGGACAGGAGACCGGGGAGCTGTTTTTT.

The rearrangement joins TRBV4-2 to TRBJ2-1; 14 bases are shared with TRBD2. This CDR3 contains 17 residues. Germline V CDR1 and CDR2: LGHNA, YNFKEQ. V trimming: 1 base; J trimming: 7 bases; junction bases outside the gene matches: 6. The CDR3 loop reads CASSQGYRLAGGNEQFF. CDR3 DNA: TGTGCCAGCAGCCAAGGATACCGACTAGCGGGAGGGAATGAGCAGTTCTTC.

The chain combines TRBV6-5 with TRBJ2-5; 12 bases fit TRBD2. V lost 9 bases to trimming and J lost 5 bases; unmatched junction nucleotides: 7. The germline V gene encodes CDR1 MNHEY and CDR2 SVGAGI. This CDR3 is 14 amino acids long. The CDR3 coding sequence is TGTGCCAGTCAGACTAGCGGGGGCGGGGAGACCCAGTACTTC. Protein: CASQTSGGGETQYF.

The V gene is TRBV6-5, the J gene TRBJ1-5; 8 bases align to TRBD1. This CDR3 spans 14 amino acids. From germline, CDR1 is MNHEY and CDR2 SVGAGI. V was pared by 5 bases and J by 9 bases, with 9 bases of the junction left unmatched. The CDR3, as DNA: TGTGCCAGCAGTCCCGGACAGGGTAGTCGGCCCCAGCATTTT. Translation gives CASSPGQGSRPQHF.